The rows below give T cell receptor beta chains drawn from one sample of a study of metastatic and nonmetastatic thyroid tumors. TCRdb re-analyzed the PCR reads through MiXCR. The sample consists of around 19,000 clones, around 19% of them appearing once. The specimen sequenced was blood. Source of these receptors: a female donor with papillary thyroid cancer or a benign thyroid nodule (not recorded which). Some clones in this sample may be carry-over from other donors' samples. Both conserved end residues are part of each CDR3. D genes are given only for firm matches. The size field is filled for only some rows; it gives once, few, many or a size class.

v_gene	abundance	d_gene	j_gene	CDR3nt	CDR3aa
TRBV7-9	many	TRBD1	TRBJ1-1	TGTGCCAGCAGCTTTACAGGGGACACTGAAGCTTTCTTT	CASSFTGDTEAFF
TRBV2	many	NA	TRBJ1-2	TGTGCCAGCAGTGTACATAGGTCGGAACCCTATGGCTACACCTTC	CASSVHRSEPYGYTF
TRBV28	many	NA	TRBJ2-6	TGTGCCAGTAAAAGGGACAACGTACACTCTGGGGCCAACGTCCTGACTTTC	CASKRDNVHSGANVLTF
TRBV11-3	NA	NA	TRBJ1-4	TGTGCCAGCACCCTCCGGAAGTCGACGGCAACTAATGAAAAACTGTTTTTT	CASTLRKSTATNEKLFF
TRBV28	many	TRBD1	TRBJ2-1	TGTGCCAGCAGTTTTTTGGGACAGGGGAACAATGAGCAGTTCTTC	CASSFLGQGNNEQFF
TRBV29-1	many	TRBD1	TRBJ1-5	TGCAGCGCCGCGACAGGGGGCAGCAATCAGCCCCAGCATTTT	CSAATGGSNQPQHF
TRBV2	medium-sized	NA	TRBJ2-7	TGTGCCAGCAGTCAAACATGGAACGAGCAGTACTTC	CASSQTWNEQYF
TRBV30	NA	NA	TRBJ1-5	TGTGCCTGGAGTTCTAAAAACAATCAGCCCCAGCATTTT	CAWSSKNNQPQHF
TRBV19	once	NA	TRBJ1-1	TGTGCCAATAGACTCACCCTGATTCAAACCCGGAACACTGAAGCTTTCTTT	CANRLTLIQTRNTEAFF
TRBV20-1	NA	TRBD1	TRBJ2-7	TGCAGTGCTACTAAACAGGGGAAAGTGGGGGAGCAGTACTTC	CSATKQGKVGEQYF
TRBV2	many	TRBD1	TRBJ2-5	TGTGCCAGCAATAAGGGGGCGGGAGAGACCCAGTACTTC	CASNKGAGETQYF
TRBV3-1	many	NA	TRBJ1-2	TGTGCCAGCAGCCAAGGTGGGGAGGGCTACACCTTC	CASSQGGEGYTF
TRBV28	NA	NA	TRBJ1-4	TGTTCCAGCAGTCCCGGATTGGGGAATGAAAAACTGTTTTTT	CSSSPGLGNEKLFF
TRBV18	many	NA	TRBJ2-5	TGTGCCAGCTCACCGGCCTTGGGGCAGGAAGAGACCCAGTACTTC	CASSPALGQEETQYF
TRBV4-2	many	NA	TRBJ1-4	TGTGCCAGCAGCCAACAGGGCCCTCCCGAAAAACTGTTTTTT	CASSQQGPPEKLFF
TRBV10-3	many	NA	TRBJ1-2	TGTGCCATCAGTGAGTCGACGGCAGGGCATGGCTACACCTTC	CAISESTAGHGYTF
TRBV11-2	NA	NA	TRBJ2-7	TGTGCCAGCAGCTTAGGGGGTCCCCCAGGGTACGAGCAGTACTTC	CASSLGGPPGYEQYF
TRBV6-1	medium-sized	NA	TRBJ2-7	TGTGCCAGCACCAAAGATGGGGGGTCCTACGAGCAGTACTTC	CASTKDGGSYEQYF
TRBV14	once	TRBD1	TRBJ2-2	TGTGCCAGCAGCCAATACAGGGGAGACACCGGGGAGCTGTTTTTT	CASSQYRGDTGELFF
TRBV7-2	NA	TRBD2	TRBJ2-3	TGTGCCAGCAGCTTAGGCAAGACAGCGGGGGGATTCACAGATACGCAGTACTTT	CASSLGKTAGGFTDTQYF
TRBV25-1	many	TRBD2	TRBJ2-3	TGTGCCAGCAGTGAATACTCGGGACTAGCGCAAGATACGCAGTATTTT	CASSEYSGLAQDTQYF
TRBV7-8	many	NA	TRBJ1-2	TGTGCCAGCAGCTTAGTAGGGGAAGGCTACACCTTC	CASSLVGEGYTF
TRBV6-2/TRBV6-3	NA	NA	TRBJ1-2	TGTGCCAGCAGTTTCTTCCGTGGCTCTAACTATGGCTACACCTTC	CASSFFRGSNYGYTF
TRBV20-1	many	TRBD1	TRBJ2-6	TGCAGTGCTAGGGGACAGGGGGCTTTGCCTGGGGCCAACGTCCTGACTTTC	CSARGQGALPGANVLTF
TRBV20-1	medium-sized	NA	TRBJ1-5	TGCAGTGCGGTAGGGGGCAATCAGCCCCAGCATTTT	CSAVGGNQPQHF
TRBV30	NA	NA	TRBJ2-7	TGTGCCTGGGACTCCAGGGGCAGGAGCTCCTACGAGCAGTACTTC	CAWDSRGRSSYEQYF
TRBV5-1	NA	NA	TRBJ2-1	TGCGCCAGCAGCTTGGGGAACGTAATTGAGCAGTTCTTC	CASSLGNVIEQFF
TRBV24-1	few	TRBD2	TRBJ2-2	TGTGCCACCAGTGATTTAGGGAGGGGAAACACCGGGGAGCTGTTTTTT	CATSDLGRGNTGELFF
TRBV28	many	TRBD1	TRBJ2-7	TGTGCCAGCAGTACCCCCCGGGACAGATCCTACGAGCAGTACTTC	CASSTPRDRSYEQYF
TRBV24-1	many	NA	TRBJ1-2	TGTGCCACCAGTGATTATAAGAATAACTATGGCTACACCTTC	CATSDYKNNYGYTF
TRBV7-9	NA	NA	TRBJ1-2	TGTGCCAGCAGCTCAGTGGGGGAGTCTGATGGCTACACCTTC	CASSSVGESDGYTF
TRBV20-1	many	NA	TRBJ1-3	TGCAGTGCTACGCAGGGGACTGGAAACACCATATATTTT	CSATQGTGNTIYF
TRBV20-1	many	TRBD1	TRBJ2-7	TGCAGTGCCAGGGGGGACAGGTCCACCTACGAGCAGTACTTC	CSARGDRSTYEQYF
TRBV11-1	NA	NA	TRBJ2-7	TGTGCCAGCATCTCCCCCGTGGGGGGCAATCCCTACGAGCAGTACTTC	CASISPVGGNPYEQYF
TRBV12-3/TRBV12-4	many	NA	TRBJ1-2	TGTGCCAGCAGTTTTGAGGTTAACTATGGCTACACCTTC	CASSFEVNYGYTF
TRBV19	many	NA	TRBJ1-1	TGTGCCAGTAGCCCGGGGGGGGTGAACACTGAAGCTTTCTTT	CASSPGGVNTEAFF
TRBV30	NA	NA	TRBJ1-5	TGTGCCTGGGGCGTTCCAGGAGGGCAGCAGCCGCAGCAATTT	CAWGVPGGQQPQQF
TRBV15	NA	NA	TRBJ2-7	TGTGCCACCAACAAAGGGCGGGACTGCTCCTACGAGCAGTACTTC	CATNKGRDCSYEQYF
TRBV20-1	NA	NA	TRBJ1-4	TGCAGTGCTAGGAAAGACGGAATAACTAATGAAAAACTGTTTTTT	CSARKDGITNEKLFF
TRBV6-1	medium-sized	TRBD1	TRBJ1-2	TGTGCCAGCAGTGAAGCCGGGACAGGGGGCCATGGCTACACCTTC	CASSEAGTGGHGYTF
TRBV5-1	many	NA	TRBJ2-3	TGCGCCAGCAGCTTAACCCGATTGGATACGCAGTATTTT	CASSLTRLDTQYF
TRBV20-1	many	TRBD2	TRBJ2-3	TGCAGTGCTATTGAGCGGGGGGCATACACAGATACGCAGTATTTT	CSAIERGAYTDTQYF
TRBV24-1	many	NA	TRBJ2-6	TGTGCCACCGGACCGGGGGGCCTAAGCTCTGGGGCCAACGTCCTGACTTTC	CATGPGGLSSGANVLTF
TRBV30	NA	NA	TRBJ2-7	TGTGCCTTCTCGGGTTCCTACGAGCAGTACTTC	CAFSGSYEQYF
TRBV27	few	TRBD1	TRBJ1-2	TGTGCCAGCAGTTTTCGACAGGGGCCTAACTATGGCTACACCTTC	CASSFRQGPNYGYTF
TRBV2	many	TRBD2	TRBJ2-1	TGTGCCAGCAGGGGACTAGCGGGGTACAATGAGCAGTTCTTC	CASRGLAGYNEQFF
TRBV20-1	many	NA	TRBJ1-2	TGCAGTGCTAGGATAGACAGTAGTGCTGGCTACACCTTC	CSARIDSSAGYTF
TRBV11-3	many	NA	TRBJ2-2	TGTGCCAGCAGCCCACAACCCGGCGGGGAGCTGTTTTTT	CASSPQPGGELFF
TRBV6-5	NA	TRBD1	TRBJ2-7	TGTGCCAGCATTTACAAGGGCCAGGGGGCTAGGTACGAGCGATACTTC	CASIYKGQGARYERYF
TRBV6-2/TRBV6-3	NA	NA	TRBJ2-5	TGTGCCAGCAGTTACTCCGGGACATTGCAAGAGACCCAGTACTTC	CASSYSGTLQETQYF
TRBV29-1	NA	NA	TRBJ1-5	TGCAGCGCCGTCACAGGTGGCCCCTATCAGCCCCAGCATTTT	CSAVTGGPYQPQHF
TRBV20-1	many	NA	TRBJ2-3	TGCAGTGCGGAGAGGGGGGGGACTAGCACAGATACGCAGTATTTT	CSAERGGTSTDTQYF
TRBV7-7	NA	TRBD2	TRBJ2-3	TGTGCTAGCAGCTCGCTAGCGGCTAGAGATACGCAGTATTTT	CASSSLAARDTQYF
TRBV11-2	many	TRBD2	TRBJ2-5	TGTGCCAGCAGCTTAGCCAGCGGGGGGGCCGCGGAGACCCAGTACTTC	CASSLASGGAAETQYF
TRBV6-1	few	NA	TRBJ1-6	TGTGCCAGCAGGACCGGGTCCTATTCACCCCTCCACTTT	CASRTGSYSPLHF
TRBV20-1	many	NA	TRBJ1-3	TGCAGTGCTAGAGATCCCAGATCCTCTGGAAACACCATATATTTT	CSARDPRSSGNTIYF
TRBV7-9	NA	NA	TRBJ2-3	TGTGCCAGCATCTTTTTTGGCTCAGATACACAGTATTTT	CASIFFGSDTQYF
TRBV9	many	NA	TRBJ1-4	TGTGCCAGCAGCAAACGCGGGGGGAACAGGGCTACTGAAAAACTGTTTTTT	CASSKRGGNRATEKLFF
TRBV6-1	NA	NA	TRBJ2-7	TGTGCCAGCAGCCCAAGGGGGAGACACTACGAGCAGTACTTC	CASSPRGRHYEQYF